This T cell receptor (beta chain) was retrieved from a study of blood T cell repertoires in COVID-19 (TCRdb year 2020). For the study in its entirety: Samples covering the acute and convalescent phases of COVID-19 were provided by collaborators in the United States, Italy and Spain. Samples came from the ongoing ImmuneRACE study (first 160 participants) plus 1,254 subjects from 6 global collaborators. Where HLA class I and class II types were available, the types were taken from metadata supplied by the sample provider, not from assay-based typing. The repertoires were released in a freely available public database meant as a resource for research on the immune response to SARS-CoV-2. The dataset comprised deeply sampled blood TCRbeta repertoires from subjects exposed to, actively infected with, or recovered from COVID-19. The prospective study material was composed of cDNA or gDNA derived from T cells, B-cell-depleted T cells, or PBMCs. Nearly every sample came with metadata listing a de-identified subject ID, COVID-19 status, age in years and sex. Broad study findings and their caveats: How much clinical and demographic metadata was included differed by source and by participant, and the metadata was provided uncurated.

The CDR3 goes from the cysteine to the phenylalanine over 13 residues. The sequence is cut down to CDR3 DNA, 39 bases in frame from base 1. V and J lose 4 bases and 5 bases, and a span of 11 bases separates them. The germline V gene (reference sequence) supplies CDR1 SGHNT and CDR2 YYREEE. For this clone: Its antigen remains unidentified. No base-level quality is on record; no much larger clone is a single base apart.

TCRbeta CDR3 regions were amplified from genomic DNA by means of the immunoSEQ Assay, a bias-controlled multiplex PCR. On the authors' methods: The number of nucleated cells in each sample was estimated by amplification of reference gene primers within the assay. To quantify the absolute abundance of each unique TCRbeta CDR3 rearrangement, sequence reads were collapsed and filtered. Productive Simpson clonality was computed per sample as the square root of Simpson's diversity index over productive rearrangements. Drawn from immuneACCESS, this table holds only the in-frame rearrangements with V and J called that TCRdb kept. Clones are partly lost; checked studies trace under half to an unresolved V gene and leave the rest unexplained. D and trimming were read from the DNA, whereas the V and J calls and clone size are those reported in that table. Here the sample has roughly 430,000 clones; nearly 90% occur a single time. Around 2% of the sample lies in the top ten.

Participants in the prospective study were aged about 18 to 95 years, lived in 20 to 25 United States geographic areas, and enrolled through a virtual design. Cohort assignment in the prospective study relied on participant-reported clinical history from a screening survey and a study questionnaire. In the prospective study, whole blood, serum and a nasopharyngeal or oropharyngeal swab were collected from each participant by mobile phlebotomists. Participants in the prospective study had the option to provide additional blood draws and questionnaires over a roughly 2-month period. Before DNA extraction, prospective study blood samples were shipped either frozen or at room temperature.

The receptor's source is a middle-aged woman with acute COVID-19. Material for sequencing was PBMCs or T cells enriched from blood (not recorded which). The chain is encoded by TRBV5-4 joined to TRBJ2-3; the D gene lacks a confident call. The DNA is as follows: TGTGCCAGCAGCCGCCCTGGCTTAGATACGCAGTATTTT. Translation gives CASSRPGLDTQYF.